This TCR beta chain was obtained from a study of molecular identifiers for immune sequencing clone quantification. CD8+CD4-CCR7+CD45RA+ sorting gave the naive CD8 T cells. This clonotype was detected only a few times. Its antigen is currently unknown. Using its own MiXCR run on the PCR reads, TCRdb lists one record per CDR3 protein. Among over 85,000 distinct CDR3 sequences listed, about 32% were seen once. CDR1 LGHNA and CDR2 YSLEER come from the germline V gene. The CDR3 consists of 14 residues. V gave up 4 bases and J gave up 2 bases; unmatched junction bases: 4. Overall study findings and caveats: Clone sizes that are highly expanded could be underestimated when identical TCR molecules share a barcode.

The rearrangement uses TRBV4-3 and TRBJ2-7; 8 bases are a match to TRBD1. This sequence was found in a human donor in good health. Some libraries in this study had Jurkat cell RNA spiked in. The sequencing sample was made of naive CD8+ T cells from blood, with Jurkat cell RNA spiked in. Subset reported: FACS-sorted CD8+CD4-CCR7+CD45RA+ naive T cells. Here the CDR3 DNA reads TGCGCCAGCAGCCCGGGACAGGCGGCCTACGAGCAGTACTTC. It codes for CASSPGQAAYEQYF.